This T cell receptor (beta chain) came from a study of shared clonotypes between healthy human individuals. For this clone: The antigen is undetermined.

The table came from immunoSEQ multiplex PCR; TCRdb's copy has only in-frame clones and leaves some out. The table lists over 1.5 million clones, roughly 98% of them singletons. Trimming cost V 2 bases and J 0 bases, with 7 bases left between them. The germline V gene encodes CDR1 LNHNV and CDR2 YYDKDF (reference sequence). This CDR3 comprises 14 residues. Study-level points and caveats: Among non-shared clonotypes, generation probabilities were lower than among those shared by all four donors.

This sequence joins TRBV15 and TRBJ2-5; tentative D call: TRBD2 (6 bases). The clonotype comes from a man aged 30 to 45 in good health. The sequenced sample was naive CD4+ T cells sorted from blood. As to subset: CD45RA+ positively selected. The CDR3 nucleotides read TGTGCCACCAGCAGATTAGCGGACCAAGAGACCCAGTACTTC. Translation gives CATSRLADQETQYF.